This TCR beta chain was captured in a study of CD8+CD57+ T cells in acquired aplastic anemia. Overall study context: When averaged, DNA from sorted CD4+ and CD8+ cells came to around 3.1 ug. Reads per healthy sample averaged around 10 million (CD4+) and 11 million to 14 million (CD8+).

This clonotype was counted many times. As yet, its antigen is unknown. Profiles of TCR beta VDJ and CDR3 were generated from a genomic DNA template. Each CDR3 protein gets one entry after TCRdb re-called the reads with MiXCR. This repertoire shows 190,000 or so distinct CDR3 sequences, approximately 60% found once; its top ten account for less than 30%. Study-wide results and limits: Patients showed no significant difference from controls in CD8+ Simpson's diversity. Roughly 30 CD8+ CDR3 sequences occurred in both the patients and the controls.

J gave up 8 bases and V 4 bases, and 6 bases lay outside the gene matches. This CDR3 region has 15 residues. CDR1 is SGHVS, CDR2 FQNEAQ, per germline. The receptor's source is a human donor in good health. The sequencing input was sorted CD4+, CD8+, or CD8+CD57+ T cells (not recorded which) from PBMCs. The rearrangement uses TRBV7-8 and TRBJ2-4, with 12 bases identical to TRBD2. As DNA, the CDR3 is TGTGCCAGCAGCTACGGCCTAGCGGGGGGGGACATTCAGTACTTC. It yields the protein CASSYGLAGGDIQYF.